This T cell receptor (beta chain) was captured in a study of cytomegalovirus exposure and HLA in healthy donors. Study-level points and caveats: Immune exposure data for these donors was limited to CMV serostatus. For presence/absence analyses, sequencing depth was assumed to be roughly uniform across donors.

PCR involved 60 Vbeta and 13 Jbeta primers. Authors' methods: In a later analysis, 80 million or so unique TCR beta chains included roughly 11 million shared by two or more donors. Sequencing used immunoSEQ multiplex PCR; TCRdb keeps in-frame clones, though not all of them. For V, J and clone size, that table is used; D and trimming come from the DNA. The sample carries about 98,000 clones, about four fifths recorded once. For this clone: Its antigen is not identified.

This CDR3 has 14 amino acids. V shed 6 bases, J shed 7 bases, and the junction held 9 bases outside the gene matches. The germline V gene has CDR1 SNHLY and CDR2 FYNNEI. The chain uses TRBV2 and TRBJ1-5; 7 positions match TRBD1. The receptor's source is a man between 18 and 35 years old in good health and CMV-seropositive. The material sequenced was PBMCs. Here the CDR3 reads CASSRGAGGQPQHF. The DNA for the CDR3 is TGTGCCAGCAGCAGAGGGGCAGGGGGACAGCCCCAGCATTTT.